A selection of T cell receptor beta chains follows, all from one sample in a study of spatial heterogeneity in lung cancer. In TCRdb, the 5' RACE reads were re-called with MiXCR into one record per CDR3 protein. The repertoire holds approximately 7,100 distinct CDR3 sequences, about 4% seen once, with 20% to 25% in the top ten. Specimen: normal lung tissue next to the tumor, collected at surgery. Receptors were obtained from a female donor with early-stage non-small cell lung cancer. Each CDR3 is given with its conserved first and last residue. The D gene is left open where the match is weak. A row's size may be missing; if present it is once, few, many or a size class.

clone size	J gene	D gene	V gene	CDR3 protein	CDR3 DNA
many	TRBJ2-1	NA	TRBV5-1	CASSPRTYNEQFF	TGCGCCAGCAGCCCCCGCACCTACAATGAGCAGTTCTTC
many	TRBJ2-5	TRBD1	TRBV6-2/TRBV6-3	CASVIGTGGETQYF	TGTGCCAGCGTCATTGGGACAGGTGGAGAGACCCAGTACTTC
medium-sized	TRBJ2-2	NA	TRBV29-1	CSVAGAGELFF	TGCAGCGTTGCTGGGGCCGGGGAGCTGTTTTTT
medium-sized	TRBJ1-2	NA	TRBV7-2	CASSPGGGLYGYTF	TGTGCCAGCAGTCCTGGTGGGGGCCTTTATGGCTACACCTTC
medium-sized	TRBJ1-1	NA	TRBV28	CASSSPGSRTEAFF	TGTGCCAGCAGTTCGCCGGGCTCGAGGACTGAAGCTTTCTTT
NA	TRBJ1-3	NA	TRBV10-3	CAISDGREGNTIYF	TGTGCCATCAGTGACGGCAGGGAGGGAAACACCATATATTTT
many	TRBJ2-2	NA	TRBV29-1	CSVEAAAGELFF	TGCAGCGTTGAAGCCGCGGCCGGGGAGCTGTTTTTT
many	TRBJ1-1	NA	TRBV4-3	CASSQEGGRLSNTEAFF	TGCGCCAGCAGCCAAGAGGGGGGCAGGCTCTCGAACACTGAAGCTTTCTTT
many	TRBJ2-5	NA	TRBV2	CASSEGIQETQYF	TGTGCCAGCAGTGAGGGAATCCAAGAGACCCAGTACTTC
many	TRBJ2-3	NA	TRBV6-2/TRBV6-3	CASSPFRDTQYF	TGTGCCAGCAGCCCCTTTCGTGATACGCAGTATTTT
medium-sized	TRBJ1-2	NA	TRBV4-3	CASSQDLVLPRDGYTF	TGCGCCAGCAGCCAAGATCTAGTGCTTCCGAGAGATGGCTACACCTTC
many	TRBJ1-1	NA	TRBV12-3/TRBV12-4	CASSRSRVENTEAFF	TGTGCCAGCAGCCGATCCCGGGTCGAGAACACTGAAGCTTTCTTT
many	TRBJ1-5	NA	TRBV19	CASKISLNSNQPQHF	TGTGCCAGTAAGATTTCCCTAAATAGCAATCAGCCCCAGCATTTT
many	TRBJ1-6	NA	TRBV29-1	CSVGELNSPLHF	TGCAGCGTTGGAGAATTGAATTCACCCCTCCACTTT
medium-sized	TRBJ2-7	TRBD2	TRBV5-1	CASSASVAGSDEQYF	TGCGCCAGCAGCGCGTCAGTAGCGGGGAGCGACGAGCAGTACTTC
many	TRBJ1-2	NA	TRBV4-3	CASSQDGLFYGYTF	TGCGCCAGCAGCCAAGATGGCCTTTTCTATGGCTACACCTTC
many	TRBJ2-5	NA	TRBV10-3	CAISRGRTETQYF	TGTGCCATCAGTAGGGGGAGAACAGAGACCCAGTACTTC
many	TRBJ1-2	NA	TRBV7-2	CASSNGGGNNYGYTF	TGTGCCAGCTCTAACGGGGGAGGGAACAACTATGGCTACACCTTC
many	TRBJ1-6	NA	TRBV2	CASSLGGARNSPLHF	TGTGCCAGCAGTTTGGGGGGGGCTCGGAATTCACCCCTCCACTTT
few	TRBJ2-3	NA	TRBV27	CASSLDHSTDTQYF	TGTGCCAGCAGTTTGGACCACTCCACAGATACGCAGTATTTT
many	TRBJ2-7	TRBD2	TRBV18	CASSPRVGGGDEQYF	TGTGCCAGCTCACCGAGAGTCGGCGGGGGGGACGAGCAGTACTTC
medium-sized	TRBJ2-2	TRBD1	TRBV29-1	CSVGTGVTGELFF	TGCAGCGTGGGGACAGGGGTCACCGGGGAGCTGTTTTTT
many	TRBJ2-3	TRBD2	TRBV7-2	CASSETSGFTDTQYF	TGTGCCAGCAGCGAAACTAGCGGGTTCACAGATACGCAGTATTTT
medium-sized	TRBJ1-2	NA	TRBV3-1	CASSRQGGIYGYTF	TGTGCCAGCAGCCGGCAAGGGGGTATCTATGGCTACACCTTC
many	TRBJ2-3	TRBD2	TRBV7-2	CASSLAGLAGGSTDTQYF	TGTGCCAGCAGCTTAGCGGGACTAGCGGGGGGAAGCACAGATACGCAGTATTTT
few	TRBJ2-5	NA	TRBV12-3/TRBV12-4	CASTPRSGALETQYF	TGTGCCAGCACCCCCCGATCCGGGGCCCTAGAGACCCAGTACTTC
many	TRBJ1-5	NA	TRBV20-1	CSAMEPRPNQPQHF	TGCAGTGCTATGGAGCCCAGACCTAATCAGCCCCAGCATTTT
many	TRBJ1-6	TRBD1	TRBV11-3	CASSMEPGQGASPLHF	TGTGCCAGCAGCATGGAACCGGGACAGGGGGCTTCACCCCTCCACTTT
medium-sized	TRBJ2-5	TRBD1	TRBV10-2	CASSPGGRETQYF	TGCGCCAGCAGTCCAGGGGGCCGGGAGACCCAGTACTTC
many	TRBJ2-3	TRBD2	TRBV4-2	CASSQDGLAGASSTDTQYF	TGTGCCAGCAGCCAAGATGGGCTAGCGGGGGCCTCTAGCACAGATACGCAGTATTTT
many	TRBJ2-3	TRBD2	TRBV7-9	CASSPTSGDANTQYF	TGTGCCAGCAGCCCGACTAGCGGGGACGCAAATACGCAGTATTTT
NA	TRBJ2-7	NA	TRBV27	CASSQFGAYEQYF	TGTGCCAGCAGTCAATTCGGGGCATACGAGCAGTACTTC
many	TRBJ2-5	TRBD1	TRBV6-5	CASSSLTGGMETQYF	TGTGCCAGCAGTTCCCTGACAGGGGGCATGGAGACCCAGTACTTC
many	TRBJ1-5	NA	TRBV6-2/TRBV6-3	CASSYRDSNQPQHF	TGTGCCAGCAGTTACCGGGATAGCAATCAGCCCCAGCATTTT
many	TRBJ2-2	NA	TRBV6-5	CASSQRASLGELFF	TGTGCCAGCAGCCAAAGGGCTAGCCTAGGGGAGCTGTTTTTT
many	TRBJ2-3	NA	TRBV5-1	CASSLASGTDTQYF	TGCGCCAGCAGCTTGGCTAGCGGCACAGATACGCAGTATTTT
many	TRBJ1-1	NA	TRBV6-4	CASSPGGETEAFF	TGTGCCAGCAGTCCCGGGGGCGAAACTGAAGCTTTCTTT
many	TRBJ2-5	TRBD1	TRBV6-5	CASSYSRTGEGQETQYF	TGTGCCAGCAGTTACTCCCGGACAGGGGAGGGCCAAGAGACCCAGTACTTC
many	TRBJ2-5	TRBD1	TRBV12-3/TRBV12-4	CASSLRQGAPGLGETQYF	TGTGCCAGCAGTTTACGTCAGGGGGCGCCCGGTTTGGGAGAGACCCAGTACTTC
many	TRBJ2-2	TRBD1	TRBV30	CAWSVRGRGRTGELFF	TGTGCCTGGAGTGTAAGAGGCAGGGGGCGAACCGGGGAGCTGTTTTTT
many	TRBJ2-7	NA	TRBV7-8	CASSPPRGSATYEQYF	TGTGCCAGCAGCCCCCCCAGAGGGTCGGCCACCTACGAGCAGTACTTC
many	TRBJ2-1	NA	TRBV9	CASSVASGQGEQFF	TGTGCCAGCAGCGTAGCTTCAGGACAAGGGGAGCAGTTCTTC
many	TRBJ2-3	NA	TRBV12-2	CASRLEPPKPDTDTQYF	TGTGCAAGTCGCTTAGAGCCCCCAAAGCCGGACACAGATACGCAGTATTTT
medium-sized	TRBJ2-5	NA	TRBV4-3	CASSQEGLVQETQYF	TGCGCCAGCAGCCAAGAGGGACTCGTCCAAGAGACCCAGTACTTC
many	TRBJ2-3	NA	TRBV6-1	CASKIAEATDTQYF	TGTGCCAGCAAAATAGCGGAGGCCACAGATACGCAGTATTTT
many	TRBJ1-5	TRBD1	TRBV20-1	CSARGQGGNQPQHF	TGCAGTGCTAGAGGGCAGGGGGGCAATCAGCCCCAGCATTTT
few	TRBJ2-3	TRBD2	TRBV3-1	CASSPLAGEAGTQYF	TGTGCCAGCAGCCCCCTAGCGGGGGAGGCGGGTACGCAGTATTTT
many	TRBJ2-1	TRBD2	TRBV7-2	CASSLVAGEYNEQFF	TGTGCCAGCAGCTTAGTGGCGGGGGAATACAATGAGCAGTTCTTC
medium-sized	TRBJ2-3	NA	TRBV9	CASSVWSADTQYF	TGTGCCAGCAGCGTATGGAGCGCAGATACGCAGTATTTT
many	TRBJ1-4	NA	TRBV15	CATRGFSNEKLFF	TGTGCCACCAGGGGGTTTTCGAATGAAAAACTGTTTTTT
many	TRBJ2-5	TRBD2	TRBV9	CASSVGIAGGQETQYF	TGTGCCAGCAGCGTAGGGATAGCGGGGGGGCAAGAGACCCAGTACTTC
medium-sized	TRBJ1-1	NA	TRBV10-2	CASSEIEVGTEAFF	TGCGCCAGCAGTGAGATTGAGGTCGGCACTGAAGCTTTCTTT
many	TRBJ2-3	TRBD2	TRBV7-3	CASSLAGGADTQYF	TGTGCCAGCAGCCTAGCGGGGGGCGCAGATACGCAGTATTTT
few	TRBJ2-2	TRBD1	TRBV7-8	CASSFPRTGKTGELFF	TGTGCCAGCAGCTTCCCCCGGACAGGGAAAACCGGGGAGCTGTTTTTT
many	TRBJ2-5	NA	TRBV27	CASSHRQAETQYF	TGTGCCAGCAGTCACAGACAGGCGGAGACCCAGTACTTC
many	TRBJ1-1	NA	TRBV9	CASSVAGNNPLLEAFF	TGTGCCAGCAGCGTAGCCGGGAATAACCCACTGCTGGAAGCTTTCTTT
medium-sized	TRBJ1-3	NA	TRBV6-5	CASSYSRASSGNTIYF	TGTGCCAGCAGTTACTCGAGGGCCAGCTCTGGAAACACCATATATTTT
medium-sized	TRBJ2-1	TRBD2	TRBV12-3/TRBV12-4	CASRLSGGGKVEQFF	TGTGCCAGCAGGCTTAGCGGGGGGGGTAAGGTTGAGCAGTTCTTC
many	TRBJ2-3	NA	TRBV12-3/TRBV12-4	CASSPLRYTDTQYF	TGTGCCAGCAGTCCCCTAAGATACACAGATACGCAGTATTTT
many	TRBJ1-5	NA	TRBV30	CAWSVVSPKAQPQHF	TGTGCCTGGAGTGTAGTAAGTCCGAAGGCTCAGCCCCAGCATTTT